This T cell receptor beta chain came from a study of beta chain features in type 1 diabetes. Overall study context: The study found patients and healthy donors alike in age, gender and cell yields. Notes on the study in general: More deletions and fewer insertions at VDJ junctions were seen in type 1 diabetes patients.

The entirety of the isolated RNA underwent reverse transcription, so expressed TCRB transcripts were sequenced. A few million reads were obtained on average from naive, central memory and regulatory T cell samples. Profiled with immunoSEQ multiplex PCR; TCRdb holds only in-frame clones, not every one. This sample has roughly 300,000 clones, with around 15% found just once. Sorted populations were all over 95% pure. Concerning this clone: Its antigen is unknown. Other DNA sequences from this sample encode an identical CDR3 as well.

There are 11 residues in the CDR3. Germline CDR1 reads SQVTM; CDR2 reads ANQGSEA. V was clipped by 4 bases and J by 8 bases, with 11 bases between them. Sequenced: central memory CD4+ T cells from blood. This chain uses TRBV29-1 with TRBJ1-2; D may be TRBD1 (6 bases). This receptor was identified in a young man in good health. Written as DNA, the CDR3 is TGCAGCGTTGCAGGGGTAGAGGGCTACACCTTC. Translation: CSVAGVEGYTF.